This entry features one T cell receptor beta chain sequence. Its antigen remains unidentified. The data were taken from a study of human T cells and chemical hapten exposure. Study background: Across its roughly 25 weeks, the study gave patients weekly diphenylcyclopropenone doses to the scalp.

Study results and caveats: As the donors had alopecia, their immune response may differ from healthy people's. Controls had significantly fewer large CDR3 similarity clusters than were formed by expanded TCRs.

Time point described: pre-sensitization, week 0. The treatment denotes: therapeutic diphenylcyclopropenone sensitization with weekly scalp DPC. The authors' total RNA extraction used unfractionated whole blood. In TCRdb, the RACE reads were re-called with MiXCR into one record per CDR3 protein. Here the sample spans more than 250,000 distinct CDR3 sequences, about 9% being singletons. Trimming removed 2 bases from V and 7 bases from J, with 15 bases in between. Germline CDR1 and CDR2: MNHEY and SMNVEV (reference sequence). The CDR3 extends over 15 amino acids. This sequence was found in a woman between 40 and 55 years old with alopecia areata. Some clones in this sample may be carry-over from other donors' samples. The chain links TRBV27 to TRBJ1-5, with D hard to call. The sequenced sample was whole blood, obtained in connection with sensitization to the hapten diphenylcyclopropenone (DPC). CDR3 region: CASSLKGSYNQPQHF. The CDR3 bases are TGTGCCAGCAGTTTAAAAGGGTCCTATAACCAGCCCCAGCATTTT.